The next 23 T cell receptor beta chains were all read from a single sample in a study of blood T cell repertoires in COVID-19. Using immunoSEQ multiplex PCR, the repertoire was profiled, and TCRdb retains in-frame clones only, with some absent. The sample consists of about 160,000 clones, approximately 92% of them appearing once. The sample comprised peripheral blood. The source is a man younger than 45 with COVID-19, enrolled during active disease.

The chain couples TRBV3-1 (or the pseudogene TRBV3-2) to TRBJ2-1; the match to TRBD2 covers 9 bases. CDR3 length: 16 residues. The germline gives CDR1 LGHDT, CDR2 YNNKEL (reference sequence). V trimming: 2 bases; J trimming: 2 bases; junction bases outside the gene matches: 4. CDR3: CASSQTTSGTYNEQFF. For the CDR3, the DNA is TGTGCCAGCAGCCAAACGACTAGCGGAACCTACAATGAGCAGTTCTTC.

The chain employs TRBV19 and TRBJ1-6, with D perhaps TRBD1 (5 bases). CDR3 length equals 17 residues. V was shortened by 5 bases and J by 0 bases, with 14 bases between the two germline ends. CDR1 is LNHDA and CDR2 is SQIVND in the germline V gene (reference sequence). The CDR3 DNA follows: TGTGCCAGTAGTCCCGAGACAGTGAGCTCCTATAATTCACCCCTCCACTTT. Its protein product is CASSPETVSSYNSPLHF.

J is TRBJ2-2 and V is TRBV9; 9 bases line up with TRBD2. V dropped 0 bases and J dropped 0; count of bases not matched to a gene: 9. CDR1 SGDLS and CDR2 YYNGEE come from the germline V gene. CDR3 length: 19 amino acids. For the CDR3, the DNA is TGTGCCAGCAGCGTAGATCCAGCGGGGGGCTTTGCGAACACCGGGGAGCTGTTTTTT. The encoded protein is CASSVDPAGGFANTGELFF.

The rearrangement joins TRBV5-5 to TRBJ1-1; possibly TRBD1 for D (5 bases). V was trimmed by 6 bases and J by 4 bases, leaving 13 bases between them. This CDR3 is 13 amino acids long. Per the germline V gene, CDR1 is SGHKS and CDR2 is YYEKEE (reference sequence). For the CDR3, the DNA is TGTGCCAGCAACTGGCCGGGGGTCACTGAAGCTTTCTTT. This sequence encodes CASNWPGVTEAFF.

V gene TRBV7-2 combines with J gene TRBJ1-2; 8 bases match TRBD1. CDR3 length equals 16 residues. Germline V gives CDR1 SGHTA, CDR2 FQGNSA. J lost 1 base, V lost 4 bases, and 8 bases had no gene match. The CDR3 bases are TGTGCCAGCAGCTCCGGGACAGGACTCATTAACTATGGCTACACCTTC. It yields the protein CASSSGTGLINYGYTF. The full variable domain, rest sourced from reference TRBV7-2 and TRBJ1-2, is GAGVSQSPSNKVTEKGKDVELRCDPISGHTALYWYRQSLGQGLEFLIYFQGNSAPDKSGLPSDRFSAERTGGSVSTLTIQRTQQEDSAVYLCASSSGTGLINYGYTFGSGTRLTVV.

The V gene is TRBV7-3, the J gene TRBJ2-3, with a possible D match to TRBD2 (6 bases). From germline, CDR1 is SGHTA and CDR2 FQGTGA. The CDR3 is made up of 15 amino acids. V shed 4 bases and J shed 4 bases, with 15 bases lying between them. The DNA of the CDR3 is TGTGCCAGCAGCTCAGCCGCCACGGGGGCAGATACGCAGTATTTT. As protein: CASSSAATGADTQYF.

V usage is TRBV6-5 and J usage is TRBJ1-4, with 8 bases identical to TRBD1. CDR1 and CDR2 (germline): MNHEY, SVGAGI. The CDR3 loop spans 14 amino acids. Trimming removed 6 bases from V and 4 bases from J; junction bases left unmatched: 4. The CDR3 loop is CASRPGGGNEKLFF. The DNA for the CDR3 is TGTGCCAGCAGACCAGGGGGCGGTAATGAAAAACTGTTTTTT.

This chain links TRBV27 with TRBJ2-1; possible D gene TRBD2, 5 bases. The V end was cut by 7 bases, the J end by 4 bases, with 14 bases between. Germline V gene sequence: CDR1 MNHEY, CDR2 SMNVEV (reference sequence). CDR3 length: 14 amino acids. CDR3 region: CASTAGLAYNEQFF. DNA of the CDR3: TGTGCCAGCACCGCCGGGCTAGCATACAATGAGCAGTTCTTC.

The chain has TRBV5-1 and TRBJ1-2; TRBD1 might be the D (6 bases). This CDR3 region has 12 residues. Per the germline V gene, CDR1 is SGHRS and CDR2 is YFSETQ. V lost 4 bases, J lost 8 bases, and 12 bases lay in between. CDR3 protein: CASSADRYGYTF. CDR3 bases: TGCGCCAGCAGCGCCGACAGGTACGGCTACACCTTC.

The V gene is TRBV28, the J gene TRBJ1-2; 10 nucleotides align to TRBD1. Unmatched junction bases numbered 3, after V lost 6 bases and J lost 2 bases. The germline gives CDR1 MDHEN, CDR2 SYDVKM. This CDR3 region has 14 residues. Written as DNA, the CDR3 is TGTGCCAGCAGACGACAGGGGGCGAACTATGGCTACACCTTC. It is translated as CASRRQGANYGYTF.

The chain couples TRBV18 to TRBJ2-5, with D tentatively TRBD2 (6 bases). The CDR3 is 17 residues long. The V end was cut by 2 bases, the J end by 1 base, with 17 bases between. The germline gives CDR1 KGHSH, CDR2 LQKENI. CDR3 bases: TGTGCCAGCTCACCAGCGTGGAGGGGATCGACCCAAGAGACCCAGTACTTC. Translating it yields CASSPAWRGSTQETQYF.

The V call is TRBV27, the J call TRBJ2-3, with 10 positions matching TRBD2. This CDR3 is built from 16 residues. CDR1 is MNHEY and CDR2 is SMNVEV in the germline V gene (reference sequence). Unmatched junction bases numbered 7, after V lost 5 bases and J lost 2 bases. The CDR3 sequence is CASSLWTSGFTDTQYF. CDR3 sequence (DNA): TGTGCCAGCAGTCTATGGACTAGCGGTTTCACAGATACGCAGTATTTT.

This clone was observed once. The chain is built from TRBV5-6 and TRBJ1-5, with 7 nucleotides matching TRBD1. Germline CDR1 is SGHDT and CDR2 is YYEEEE. With V trimmed by 2 bases and J by 4 bases, 6 bases remained unmatched. The CDR3 totals 15 residues. The CDR3, as DNA: TGTGCCAGCAGCTTAGGGGACAGCCATAATCAGCCCCAGCATTTT. Translating it yields CASSLGDSHNQPQHF.

The chain is built from TRBV20-1 and TRBJ2-1, with 12 bases aligning to TRBD2. This CDR3 is built from 15 residues. V trimming: 3 bases; J trimming: 9 bases; junction bases outside the gene matches: 9. Germline CDR1 DFQATT, CDR2 SNEGSKA (reference sequence). This CDR3 reads CSASDPSGRAGEQFF. The CDR3 DNA is TGCAGTGCTAGTGATCCTAGCGGGAGGGCCGGTGAGCAGTTCTTC.

This clone was seen only once. V usage is TRBV5-6 and J usage is TRBJ1-1, with D perhaps matching TRBD1 (5 bases). Trimming stripped 0 bases from V and 10 bases from J, with 16 bases between. Germline values: CDR1 SGHDT, CDR2 YYEEEE. The CDR3 is made up of 14 amino acids. CDR3 nucleotides: TGTGCCAGCAGCTTGGCCTCAACCGGGACTCTAGCTTTCTTT. Protein: CASSLASTGTLAFF. The full variable domain, completed using reference TRBV5-6 and TRBJ1-1, is DAGVTQSPTHLIKTRGQQVTLRCSPKSGHDTVSWYQQALGQGPQFIFQYYEEEERQRGNFPDRFSGHQFPNYSSELNVNALLLGDSALYLCASSLASTGTLAFFGQGTRLTVV.

The chain carries TRBV28 and TRBJ1-6; TRBD1 agrees at 7 bases. Trimming cost V 2 bases and J 9 bases; bases outside gene matches: 4. Germline V gene sequence: CDR1 MDHEN, CDR2 SYDVKM. CDR3 size: 14 residues. CDR3 loop: CASSLEGAGSPLHF. CDR3 sequence (DNA): TGTGCCAGCAGTTTAGAGGGGGCGGGTTCACCCCTCCACTTT.

This chain uses TRBV4-3 with TRBJ2-1, with D unresolved. CDR1 is LGHNA and CDR2 is YSLEER in the germline V gene. V lost 0 bases, J lost 5 bases, and 5 bases lay in between. The CDR3 covers 13 residues. The CDR3 loop reads CASSQDYNNEQFF. CDR3 bases: TGCGCCAGCAGCCAAGATTACAACAATGAGCAGTTCTTC.

The V and J genes are TRBV9 and TRBJ1-6, with D unresolved. The germline V and J ends were trimmed by 1 base and 6 bases, with 11 bases remaining between them. From germline, CDR1 is SGDLS and CDR2 YYNGEE. The CDR3 runs 15 residues. The CDR3 spells CASSVRGLLNSPLHF. The CDR3 coding sequence is TGTGCCAGCAGCGTACGGGGATTACTTAATTCACCCCTCCACTTT.

V is TRBV19 and J is TRBJ1-5, with 8 bases lining up with TRBD1. Per the germline V gene, CDR1 is LNHDA and CDR2 is SQIVND (reference sequence). The CDR3 is 15 residues long. V dropped 5 bases and J dropped 3; count of bases not matched to a gene: 6. The CDR3 nucleotides are TGTGCCAGTAGTCTGCAGGGGGCTTTCAATCAGCCCCAGCATTTT. Its protein is CASSLQGAFNQPQHF.

The CDR3 protein is CASSQESGGADQAKNIQYF. In nucleotides, the CDR3 is TGCGCCAGCAGCCAGGAGTCCGGAGGGGCAGATCAAGCCAAAAACATTCAGTACTTC. This sequence joins TRBV4-3 and TRBJ2-4; TRBD2 might be the D (6 bases). Trimming removed 3 bases from V and 0 bases from J, with 21 bases in between. The germline gives CDR1 LGHNA, CDR2 YSLEER. This CDR3 comprises 19 residues.

This clone showed up just once. The chain employs TRBV7-3 and TRBJ2-7; 9 nucleotides agree with TRBD1. This CDR3 is built from 15 residues. V lost 4 bases and J lost 3; bases outside the gene matches: 7. The germline CDR1 and CDR2 sequences are SGHTA and FQGTGA. CDR3 sequence: CASSSIGGQGYEQYF. The CDR3 nucleotides are TGTGCCAGCAGCTCAATAGGGGGACAGGGCTACGAGCAGTACTTC. Together with reference TRBV7-3 and TRBJ2-7, the CDR3 gives the full variable domain: GAGVSQTPSNKVTEKGKYVELRCDPISGHTALYWYRQSLGQGPEFLIYFQGTGAADDSGLPNDRFFAVRPEGSVSTLKIQRTERGDSAVYLCASSSIGGQGYEQYFGPGTRLTVT.

The table lists this clone with a count of one. The chain uses TRBV5-6 and TRBJ2-5; D perhaps matches TRBD1 (6 bases). CDR1 and CDR2 (germline): SGHDT, YYEEEE. The V end lost 3 bases, the J end lost 0 bases, and 12 bases lay between the germline ends. The CDR3 contains 15 residues. The CDR3, as DNA: TGTGCCAGCAGCTACAGGGACGGGTACCAAGAGACCCAGTACTTC. Residues: CASSYRDGYQETQYF.

V is TRBV20-1 and J is TRBJ2-5; D is possibly TRBD2 (6 bases). V lost 3 bases and J 2 bases, leaving 13 bases between the germline ends. Per germline, CDR1 DFQATT and CDR2 SNEGSKA (reference sequence). CDR3 length equals 14 residues. Written as DNA, the CDR3 is TGCAGTGCTAGTTGGGAGGAACAGCAAGAGACCCAGTACTTC. It translates to CSASWEEQQETQYF.